This T cell receptor beta chain was recovered during a study of human T cells and chemical hapten exposure. Time point reported: pre-sensitization, week 0. This sample's treatment: therapeutic diphenylcyclopropenone sensitization with weekly scalp DPC. RNA extraction used unfractionated whole blood as the source of total RNA. This clonotype was observed a handful of times. This CDR3 has 15 residues. V lost 0 bases and J lost 5, with 13 bases in between. Germline CDR1 reads MDHEN; CDR2 reads SYDVKM. MiXCR was run by TCRdb on the RACE reads, yielding one entry per CDR3 protein. This sample has about 180,000 distinct CDR3 sequences, with roughly 30% found just once.

The TCR was taken from a woman between 25 and 40 years old with alopecia areata. Some clones in this sample may be carry-over from other donors' samples. The chain employs TRBV28 and TRBJ1-1; possibly TRBD1 for D (6 bases). The specimen was whole blood, collected in connection with sensitization to the hapten diphenylcyclopropenone (DPC). The CDR3 DNA reads as TGTGCCAGCAGTTTATGGGGGGCGCGGGGGACTGAAGCTTTCTTT. It specifies CASSLWGARGTEAFF.